The T cell receptor (beta chain) described here comes from a study of blood T cell repertoires in COVID-19 (dated by TCRdb to 2018 to 2020). A note on the overall study: Collaborator samples came from the United States, Italy and Spain and covered acute and convalescent phases of COVID-19. The prospective study material was composed of cDNA or gDNA derived from T cells, B-cell-depleted T cells, or PBMCs. Where available, HLA class I and class II types were obtained from metadata supplied by the sample provider rather than from assay-based typing. Nearly every sample came with metadata listing a de-identified subject ID, COVID-19 status, age in years and sex. The repertoires were released in a freely available public database intended as a resource for research on the immune response to SARS-CoV-2. The samples were drawn from the first 160 participants of the ongoing ImmuneRACE study and from 950 to 1,500 subjects provided by 6 global collaborators. Subjects who had been exposed to COVID-19, were actively infected with it, or had recovered from it provided the deeply sampled blood TCRbeta repertoires that made up the dataset.

Each collaborating institution followed its own protocols to collect whole blood in K2EDTA tubes. Collaborator samples were shipped for TCRbeta analysis as frozen whole blood, isolated PBMCs, or DNA extracted from either sample type. Findings and caveats that apply to the study as a whole: The quantity of clinical and demographic metadata differed by source and by participant and was supplied without curation.

The immunoSEQ Assay, a bias-controlled multiplex PCR, was used to amplify TCRbeta CDR3 regions from genomic DNA. Turning to the authors' computational methods: Nucleated cell counts per sample were estimated from amplification of reference gene primers within the assay. To quantify the absolute abundance of each unique TCRbeta CDR3 rearrangement, sequence reads were collapsed and filtered. For each sample, productive Simpson clonality was calculated as the square root of Simpson's diversity index over productive rearrangements. Held by TCRdb, this immuneACCESS table contains in-frame sequences only and omits some clones. Under half of the omission traces to an unresolved V gene where checked; the cause of the rest is unknown. That table gives V, J and clone size, and the DNA gave D and trimming. For this sample there are 250,000 to 350,000 clones; around 90% appear just once. The ten largest clones take up less than 10% of the sample.

Per the germline V gene (reference sequence), PRHDT is the CDR1 and FYEKMQ is the CDR2. After removal of 5 bases from V and 0 bases from J, the junction retains 9 bases not matched to a gene. CDR3 length: 17 amino acids, cysteine to phenylalanine. CDR3 DNA is the only sequence kept; it has 51 bases, read in frame from the first base. A remark on this clone: Its target antigen remains unknown. There are no base qualities to consult, and no much larger clone falls within one base.

The receptor chain draws on TRBV13 and TRBJ2-2; 7 bases in the junction line up with TRBD2. What was sequenced was peripheral blood. The clonotype was recovered from a man younger than 30 with active or convalescent COVID-19. CDR3 region: CASSRNPGLSNTGELFF. The sequenced DNA: TGTGCCAGCAGCCGCAACCCGGGACTATCGAACACCGGGGAGCTGTTTTTT.